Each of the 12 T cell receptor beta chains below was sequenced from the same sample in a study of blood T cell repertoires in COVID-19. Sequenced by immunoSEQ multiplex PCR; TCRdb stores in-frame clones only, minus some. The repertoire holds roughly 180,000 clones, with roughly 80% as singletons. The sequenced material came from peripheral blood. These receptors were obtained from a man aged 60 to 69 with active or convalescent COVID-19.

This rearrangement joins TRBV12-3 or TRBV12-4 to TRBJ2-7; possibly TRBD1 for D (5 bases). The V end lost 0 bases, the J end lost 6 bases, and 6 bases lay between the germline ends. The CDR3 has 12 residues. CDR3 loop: CASSLAGAEQYF. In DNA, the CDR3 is TGTGCCAGCAGTTTAGCAGGGGCCGAGCAGTACTTC.

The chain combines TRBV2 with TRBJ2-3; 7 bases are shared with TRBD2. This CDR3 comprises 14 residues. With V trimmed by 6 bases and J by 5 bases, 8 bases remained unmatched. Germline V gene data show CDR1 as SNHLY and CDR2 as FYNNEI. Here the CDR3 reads CASRRLALGDTQYF. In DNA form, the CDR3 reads TGTGCCAGCAGGAGACTAGCCCTAGGAGATACGCAGTATTTT.

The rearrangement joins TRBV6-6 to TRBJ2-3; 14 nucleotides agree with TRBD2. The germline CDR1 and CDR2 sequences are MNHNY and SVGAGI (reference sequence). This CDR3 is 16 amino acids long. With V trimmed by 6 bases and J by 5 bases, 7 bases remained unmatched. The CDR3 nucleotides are TGTGCCAGCAGGAGTCCGGGACTAGCGGGAGAAGATACGCAGTATTTT. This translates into CASRSPGLAGEDTQYF.

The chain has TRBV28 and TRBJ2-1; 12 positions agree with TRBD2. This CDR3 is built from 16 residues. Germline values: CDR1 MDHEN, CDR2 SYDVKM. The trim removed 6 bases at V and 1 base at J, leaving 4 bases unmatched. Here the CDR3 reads CASRPGLAGSYNEQFF. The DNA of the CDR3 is TGTGCCAGCAGACCAGGACTAGCGGGATCCTACAATGAGCAGTTCTTC.

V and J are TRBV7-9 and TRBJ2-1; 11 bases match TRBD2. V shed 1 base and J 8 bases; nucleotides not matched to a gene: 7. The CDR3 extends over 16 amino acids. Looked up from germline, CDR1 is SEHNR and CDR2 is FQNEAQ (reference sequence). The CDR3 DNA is TGTGCCAGCAGCTTAGTCCTAGCGGGAGGCCGGGATGAGCAGTTCTTC. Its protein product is CASSLVLAGGRDEQFF.

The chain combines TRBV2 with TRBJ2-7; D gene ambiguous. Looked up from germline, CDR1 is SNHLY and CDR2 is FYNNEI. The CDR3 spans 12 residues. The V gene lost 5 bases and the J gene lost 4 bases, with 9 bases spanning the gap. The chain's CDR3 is CASSPLRYEQYF. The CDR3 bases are TGTGCCAGCAGTCCCTTGAGATACGAGCAGTACTTC.

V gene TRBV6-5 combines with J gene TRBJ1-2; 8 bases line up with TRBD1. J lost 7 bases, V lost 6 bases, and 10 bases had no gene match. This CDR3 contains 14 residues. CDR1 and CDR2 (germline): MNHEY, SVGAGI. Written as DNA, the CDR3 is TGTGCCAGCAGGACTGGACCAGGGGGCGGTGGCTACACCTTC. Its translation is CASRTGPGGGGYTF.

The CDR3 nucleotides are TGTGCCAGCAGCATGGGACAGGGGCGGGCTAACTATGGCTACACCTTC. Translation: CASSMGQGRANYGYTF. The chain combines TRBV27 with TRBJ1-2; 10 nucleotides line up with TRBD1. There are 16 residues in the CDR3. The V segment lost 6 bases and the J segment 0 bases; nucleotides outside the gene matches: 7. CDR1 and CDR2 (germline): MNHEY, SMNVEV (reference sequence).

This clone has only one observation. CDR3 sequence: CASSPQTGQGNQPQHF. The DNA for the CDR3 is TGTGCCAGTAGTCCACAAACGGGACAGGGCAATCAGCCCCAGCATTTT. J is TRBJ1-5 and V is TRBV19, with TRBD1 identical over 8 bases. Germline CDR1 is LNHDA and CDR2 is SQIVND (reference sequence). The J segment lost 2 bases and the V segment lost 5 bases, leaving 8 bases of the junction unmatched. The CDR3 runs 16 residues. The full variable domain, in which reference TRBV19 and TRBJ1-5 provide the parts outside the CDR3, is DGGITQSPKYLFRKEGQNVTLSCEQNLNHDAMYWYRQDPGQGLRLIYYSQIVNDFQKGDIAEGYSVSREKKESFPLTVTSAQKNPTAFYLCASSPQTGQGNQPQHFGDGTRLSIL.

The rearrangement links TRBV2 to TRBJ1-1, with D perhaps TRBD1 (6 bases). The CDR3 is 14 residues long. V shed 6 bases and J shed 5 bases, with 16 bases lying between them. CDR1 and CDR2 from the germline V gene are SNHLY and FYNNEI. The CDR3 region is CASSRGGASTEAFF. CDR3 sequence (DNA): TGTGCCAGCAGCCGAGGGGGGGCGAGTACTGAAGCTTTCTTT.

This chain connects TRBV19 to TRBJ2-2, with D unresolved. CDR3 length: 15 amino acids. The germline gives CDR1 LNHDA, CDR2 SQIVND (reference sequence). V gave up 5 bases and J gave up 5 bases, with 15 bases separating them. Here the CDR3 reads CASSVGLVWTGELFF. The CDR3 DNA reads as TGTGCCAGTAGTGTAGGGCTAGTTTGGACCGGGGAGCTGTTTTTT.

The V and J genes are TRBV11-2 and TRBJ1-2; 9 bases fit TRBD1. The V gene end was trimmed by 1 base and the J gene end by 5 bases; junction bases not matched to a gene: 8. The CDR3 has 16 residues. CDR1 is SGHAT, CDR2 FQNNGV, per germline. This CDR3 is CASSLGPGQGIYGYTF. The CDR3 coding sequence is TGTGCCAGCAGCTTAGGTCCGGGACAGGGCATTTATGGCTACACCTTC.